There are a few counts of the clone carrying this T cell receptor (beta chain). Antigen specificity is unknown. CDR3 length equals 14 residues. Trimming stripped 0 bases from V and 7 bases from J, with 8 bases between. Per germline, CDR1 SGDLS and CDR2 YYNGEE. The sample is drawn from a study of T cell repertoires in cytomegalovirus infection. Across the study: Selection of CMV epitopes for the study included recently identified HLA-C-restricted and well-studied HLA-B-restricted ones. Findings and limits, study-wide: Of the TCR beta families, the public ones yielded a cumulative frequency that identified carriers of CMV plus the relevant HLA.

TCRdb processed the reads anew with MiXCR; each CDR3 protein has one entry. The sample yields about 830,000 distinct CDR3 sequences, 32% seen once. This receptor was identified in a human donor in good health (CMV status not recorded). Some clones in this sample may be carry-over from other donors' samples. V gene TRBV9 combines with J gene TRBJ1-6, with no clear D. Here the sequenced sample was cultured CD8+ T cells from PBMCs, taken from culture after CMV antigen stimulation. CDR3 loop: CASSVGAPNSPLHF. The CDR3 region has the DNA TGTGCCAGCAGCGTAGGGGCGCCCAATTCACCCCTCCACTTT.